Sequencing of this T cell receptor beta chain was carried out in a study of blood T cells in healthy people across ages. Broader study findings: The long-lived group displayed more naive CD4+ cells, plus higher diversity, than the aged donors did.

Germline values: CDR1 SEHNR, CDR2 FQNEAQ (reference sequence). V dropped 5 bases and J dropped 0 bases, with 10 bases sitting between them. This CDR3 is built from 14 residues. About this clonotype: Its antigen remains unknown.

A second PCR of about 7 to 12 cycles used a sample-barcoded 5' primer and a J-beta primer mix. Paired-end reads containing CDR3 totaled no fewer than 2.5 million for each sample. TCRdb reanalysed the 5' RACE reads using MiXCR and keeps one entry per CDR3 protein. The data contain about a million distinct CDR3 sequences, roughly 51% of them seen just once; the ten biggest clones take up 20% to 25%. The sample providers were healthy Caucasian people from Russia, aged about 6 to 90. Researchers report isolating at least 6 million PBMCs per sample. The genes are TRBV7-9 and TRBJ1-1; D is undetermined. The source material was blood. The sequence was obtained from a woman aged 55-69 years in good health. This CDR3 is CASSPQSVNTEAFF. The CDR3 coding sequence is TGTGCCAGCAGCCCCCAGAGTGTGAACACTGAAGCTTTCTTT.